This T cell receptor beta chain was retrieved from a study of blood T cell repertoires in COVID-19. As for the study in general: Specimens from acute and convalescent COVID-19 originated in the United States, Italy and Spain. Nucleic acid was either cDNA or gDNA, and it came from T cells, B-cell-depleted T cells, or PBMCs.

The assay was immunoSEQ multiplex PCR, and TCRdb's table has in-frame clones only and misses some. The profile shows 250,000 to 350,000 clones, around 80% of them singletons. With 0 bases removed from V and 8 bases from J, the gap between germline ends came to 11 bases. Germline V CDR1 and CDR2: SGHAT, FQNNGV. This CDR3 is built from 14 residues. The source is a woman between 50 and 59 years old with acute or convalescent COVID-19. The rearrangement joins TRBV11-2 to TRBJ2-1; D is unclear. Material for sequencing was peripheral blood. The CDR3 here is CASSLDRGVDEQFF. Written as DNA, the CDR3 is TGTGCCAGCAGCTTAGATCGAGGAGTCGATGAGCAGTTCTTC. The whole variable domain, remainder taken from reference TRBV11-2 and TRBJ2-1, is EAGVAQSPRYKIIEKRQSVAFWCNPISGHATLYWYQQILGQGPKLLIQFQNNGVVDDSQLPKDRFSAERLKGVDSTLKIQPAKLEDSAVYLCASSLDRGVDEQFFGPGTRLTVL.